This is a list of T cell receptor beta chains from one sample in a study of CD8+CD57+ T cells in acquired aplastic anemia. TCRdb processed the reads anew with MiXCR; each CDR3 protein has one entry. Of fewer than 100,000 distinct CDR3 sequences in the sample, 40% to 55% were seen once. What was sequenced was sorted CD4+, CD8+, or CD8+CD57+ T cells (not recorded which) from PBMCs. The receptors originated from a human donor in good health, serving as a control. Each CDR3 is given with its conserved first and last residue. A D gene is named only where the DNA matches it firmly. Clone size is not always given. Where it is, it says once, few, many or a class for expanded clones.

clone_size	d_call	v_call	j_call	cdr3_aa	cdr3_nt
many	NA	TRBV7-6	TRBJ1-2	CASSPGGYGYTF	TGTGCCAGCAGCCCCGGCGGCTATGGCTACACCTTC
few	TRBD2	TRBV4-1	TRBJ2-7	CASSRILRLAGRGSYEQYF	TGCGCCAGCAGCCGAATCCTACGACTAGCGGGGCGAGGCTCCTACGAGCAGTACTTC
NA	TRBD1	TRBV9	TRBJ1-6	CASSSGQVREEPLHF	TGTGCCAGCAGCTCGGGACAGGTCAGGGAAGAACCCCTCCACTTT
NA	TRBD2	TRBV29-1	TRBJ2-1	CSAPYGGARDERFF	TGCAGCGCCCCCTACGGGGGGGCCCGGGATGAGCGGTTCTTC
NA	NA	TRBV19	TRBJ1-2	CASSMVQEWGYTF	TGTGCCAGTAGTATGGTACAAGAATGGGGCTACACCTTC
NA	NA	TRBV27	TRBJ2-7	CAAGIYEQYF	TGTGCCGCCGGCATCTACGAGCAGTACTTC
few	TRBD2	TRBV2	TRBJ2-1	CASSEGLAGGVYNEQFF	TGTGCCAGCTCGGAGGGACTAGCGGGAGGGGTCTACAATGAGCAGTTCTTC
NA	NA	TRBV29-1	TRBJ2-1	CSVVATGRANEQFF	TGCAGCGTAGTCGCGACAGGGAGGGCCAATGAGCAGTTCTTC
many	NA	TRBV12-3/TRBV12-4	TRBJ1-2	CASSYTGFNGYTF	TGTGCCAGCAGTTATACAGGGTTCAATGGCTACACCTTC
few	TRBD1	TRBV30	TRBJ1-2	CAWSVGTAINYGYTF	TGTGCCTGGAGTGTCGGGACAGCCATAAACTATGGCTACACCTTC
few	NA	TRBV30	TRBJ1-3	CAWSVVGERGNTIYF	TGTGCCTGGAGTGTAGTCGGGGAGAGGGGAAACACCATATATTTT
many	TRBD1	TRBV7-2	TRBJ1-1	CASSSTGGAHTFF	TGTGCCAGCAGTTCGACAGGGGGGGCCCATACTTTCTTT
few	NA	TRBV2	TRBJ1-1	CASFYICSRQKNTEAFF	NA
many	TRBD1	TRBV4-1	TRBJ2-7	CASSQGQTNEQYF	TGCGCCAGCAGCCAGGGACAGACCAACGAGCAGTACTTC